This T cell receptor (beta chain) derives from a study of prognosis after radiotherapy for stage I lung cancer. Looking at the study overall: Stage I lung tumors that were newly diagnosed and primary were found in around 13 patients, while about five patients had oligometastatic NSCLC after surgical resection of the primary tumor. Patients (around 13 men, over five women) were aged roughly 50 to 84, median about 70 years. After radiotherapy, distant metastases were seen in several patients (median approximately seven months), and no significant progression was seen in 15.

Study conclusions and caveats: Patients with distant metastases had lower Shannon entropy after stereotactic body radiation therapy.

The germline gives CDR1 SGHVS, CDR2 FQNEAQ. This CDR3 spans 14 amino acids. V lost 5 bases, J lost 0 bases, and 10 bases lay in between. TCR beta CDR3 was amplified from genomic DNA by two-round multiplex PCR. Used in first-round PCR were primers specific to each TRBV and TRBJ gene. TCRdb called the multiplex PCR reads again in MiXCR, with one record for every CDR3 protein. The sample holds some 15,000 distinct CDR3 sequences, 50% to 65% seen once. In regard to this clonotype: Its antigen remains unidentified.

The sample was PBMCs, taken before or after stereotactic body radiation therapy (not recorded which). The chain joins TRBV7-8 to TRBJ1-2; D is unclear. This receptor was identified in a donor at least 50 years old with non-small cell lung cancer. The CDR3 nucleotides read TGTGCCAGCAGCCGTGACATAGCTAACTATGGCTACACCTTC. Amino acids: CASSRDIANYGYTF.